The entry below describes one TCR beta chain. The CDR3 loop spans 14 amino acids. V lost 6 bases and J lost 4; bases outside the gene matches: 7. The authors produced TCR alpha and TCR beta cDNA libraries with sample barcodes and UMIs by 5'RACE using constant-segment primers. TCRdb fed the 5' RACE reads into MiXCR, producing one record per CDR3 protein. The sample holds about 470,000 distinct CDR3 sequences, roughly 25% seen once. The entry originates in a study of T-cell memory formation after mild COVID-19. The chain has TRBV12-3 or TRBV12-4 and TRBJ2-7; TRBD2 matches at 9 bases. This clonotype was sampled from an adult woman who had mild COVID-19 (a few samples of this study predate the infection). Cell type and time point are not known. Sequenced sample: PBMCs or a T cell subset sorted from them (not recorded which). CDR3 nucleotide sequence: TGTGCCAGCAGGACTAGCGGCCAGGGTTACGAGCAGTACTTC. It codes for CASRTSGQGYEQYF.